This T cell receptor beta chain was identified during a study of graft-versus-host responses after intestinal transplantation. Study as a whole: Multivisceral, liver-intestinal, or isolated intestinal transplants were performed in recipients. For two to four years after anti-thymocyte globulin induction, all recipients took tacrolimus and steroids. Study-wide results and limits: GvH clones appeared in recipient marrow, some first in ileum or blood.

Germline V CDR1 and CDR2: SGHDT, YYEEEE. The CDR3 loop spans 15 amino acids. V lost 0 bases and J 8 bases, leaving 14 bases between the germline ends. This clone was counted only a few times. Measured with immunoSEQ multiplex PCR; TCRdb has only the in-frame clones, and not every one. Of fewer than 20,000 clones in the sample, around 35% are singletons; the top ten hold approximately 3.7%. This clonotype originated in a human patient who received an intestinal transplant. The specimen was alloreactive CD4+ T cells from a mixed lymphocyte reaction culture, collected before intestinal transplant. Subset reported: CFSE-low proliferating T cells sorted from roughly six-day pre-transplant mixed lymphocyte reaction (GvH or HvG direction). V is TRBV5-6 and J is TRBJ2-2; D perhaps matches TRBD1 (5 bases). The CDR3 loop is CASSLGPNRLGELFF. DNA of the CDR3: TGTGCCAGCAGCTTGGGCCCCAACAGGTTGGGGGAGCTGTTTTTT.